This T cell receptor beta chain is drawn from a study of CD8 T cells in Susac syndrome. Healthy donors served as the controls. They were matched for age and sex. This clonotype was detected only once. Reverse transcription used roughly 0.45 to 1 ug RNA and random hexamers. TCRdb fed the immunoSEQ multiplex PCR reads into MiXCR, producing one record per CDR3 protein. There are more than 130,000 distinct CDR3 sequences in the sample; approximately 95% occur only once, and over 0.25% lies in the top ten. CDR1 and CDR2 from the germline V gene are MGHRA and YSYEKL. The CDR3 contains 16 residues. The ends lost 0 bases at V and 5 bases at J; junction bases unmatched: 8.

The rearrangement links TRBV4-1 to TRBJ2-7, with 9 bases matching TRBD2. The sequenced sample was CD8+ T cells from PBMCs. The source is a human donor in good health. CDR3 loop: CASSQDYGSGRDEQYF. DNA of the CDR3: TGCGCCAGCAGCCAAGATTATGGTAGCGGGAGAGACGAGCAGTACTTC.